Shown below are 7 T cell receptor beta chains from a single sample sequenced in a study of cytotoxic CD8 clonotypes in ibrutinib-treated CLL. Profiling relied on immunoSEQ multiplex PCR, and the TCRdb table lists in-frame clones only, not all of them. There are about 200,000 clones in the sample; around 70% occur only once, and 5.5% to 7% lies in the top ten. This specimen consisted of PBMCs, obtained after 12 months of ibrutinib treatment. All receptors come from a human donor with chronic lymphocytic leukemia.

V gene TRBV5-8 combines with J gene TRBJ2-7, with D perhaps assigned TRBD1 or TRBD2 (6 bases each). CDR1 is SGHTS and CDR2 is YDEGEE in the germline V gene. Trimming took 4 bases from V and 3 from J, leaving 11 bases between them. The CDR3 is made up of 13 amino acids. Here the CDR3 reads CASSGGTSYEQYF. The CDR3 bases are TGTGCCAGCAGCGGGGGGACAAGCTACGAGCAGTACTTC.

The chain recombines TRBV6-5 with TRBJ1-2; D is undetermined. Trimming took 2 bases from V and 4 from J, leaving 8 bases between them. Germline V gene sequence: CDR1 MNHEY, CDR2 SVGAGI. The CDR3 runs 13 residues. In nucleotides, the CDR3 is TGTGCCAGCAGTTACGGCCGCCTCTATGGCTACACCTTC. This encodes CASSYGRLYGYTF.

The gene calls are TRBV4-3 and TRBJ1-1; D gene ambiguous. Germline-derived CDR1 and CDR2 are LGHNA and YSLEER. The CDR3 runs 16 residues. V lost 0 bases to trimming and J lost 0 bases, with 11 bases between them. The CDR3: CASSQDVRIMNTEAFF. The CDR3 coding sequence is TGCGCCAGCAGCCAAGATGTCAGGATCATGAACACTGAAGCTTTCTTT.

The CDR3 DNA is TGTGCCTGGAGTGTAAGGACCTACGAGCAGTACTTC. This encodes CAWSVRTYEQYF. This sequence joins TRBV30 and TRBJ2-7; D not resolved. V gave up 0 bases and J gave up 2 bases, with 5 bases separating them. The CDR3 has 12 residues. Germline CDR1 and CDR2: GTSNPN and SVGIG (reference sequence).

The gene calls are TRBV10-2 and TRBJ2-5; the match to TRBD2 covers 11 bases. Germline CDR1 WSHSY, CDR2 SAAADI. This CDR3 has 15 residues. With V trimmed by 10 bases and J by 2 bases, 9 bases remained unmatched. The CDR3 loop is CATTLAGGPQETQYF. For the CDR3, the DNA is TGCGCCACGACCTTAGCGGGAGGGCCACAAGAGACCCAGTACTTC.

This clone was picked up a small number of times. The genes are TRBV30 and TRBJ1-2; possibly TRBD1 for D (5 bases). CDR1 and CDR2 (germline): GTSNPN, SVGIG (reference sequence). The CDR3 runs to 11 residues. V was shortened by 0 bases and J by 14 bases, with 13 bases between the two germline ends. CDR3 coding DNA: TGTGCCTGGAGTGTACGAGGGTCAGGGACCTTC. It translates to CAWSVRGSGTF.

J is TRBJ2-7 and V is TRBV19; D is possibly TRBD1 or TRBD2 (5 bases each). The ends were cut back, 7 bases at V and 3 bases at J, with 22 bases in the middle. This CDR3 is 16 amino acids long. CDR1 LNHDA and CDR2 SQIVND come from the germline V gene (reference sequence). Written as DNA, the CDR3 is TGTGCCAGTAAACGGGATAGGTATGGGGCCTACTACGAGCAGTACTTC. Translation gives CASKRDRYGAYYEQYF.